Listed here are 19 T cell receptor beta chains from one sample, sequenced in a study of regulatory T cells in long-lasting Graves disease. Stated time point: newly diagnosed GD, antithyroid drugs for less than 3 months. PBMC-extracted RNA yielded the TCR library. CDR3 regions were amplified by Arm-PCR using iRepertoire HTBI primers to build TCR beta libraries. TCRdb re-called the multiplex PCR reads through MiXCR, storing one row per CDR3 protein. The sample records some 250,000 distinct CDR3 sequences, about 19% being singletons. The material was peripheral blood mononuclear cells (PBMCs), obtained at new diagnosis, from a patient treated with antithyroid drugs. These receptors all come from a female donor with Graves disease.

In regard to this clonotype: A read error is the likely source, as a far larger clone sits one nucleotide away. V is TRBV11-3 and J is TRBJ2-5; 10 bases match TRBD1. The J call may be in error: the DNA end matches TRBJ2-7 better. Germline CDR1 is SGHNT and CDR2 is YENEEA. The CDR3 has 15 residues. The CDR3 DNA reads TGTGCCGGCAGCACAGGGGGACAGGGGCTTCGCGAGCAGTACTTC. It specifies CAGSTGGQGLREQYF.

This clonotype has a count of ten or more. This chain joins TRBV6-2 or TRBV6-3 and TRBJ1-1; TRBD1 is a possible D gene (6 bases). Germline CDR1 is MNHEY and CDR2 is SVGEGT. This CDR3 is built from 13 residues. Trimming left V 6 bases short and J 3 bases short, with 11 bases between. CDR3 sequence (DNA): TGTGCCAGCAGCGCACAGGGAGACACTGAAGCTTTCTTT. It is translated as CASSAQGDTEAFF.

V usage is TRBV5-1 and J usage is TRBJ2-1, with D perhaps matching TRBD2 (7 bases). The length of the CDR3 is 14 residues. V was clipped by 4 bases and J by 3 bases, with 11 bases between them. Per germline, CDR1 SGHRS and CDR2 YFSETQ. DNA for the CDR3: TGCGCCAGCAGCCCAGCGGGACACTACAATGAGCAGTTCTTC. It specifies CASSPAGHYNEQFF.

In this sample, this clonotype turned up many times. This chain connects TRBV10-3 to TRBJ2-3, with D perhaps assigned TRBD1 or TRBD2 (5 bases each). CDR1 and CDR2 (germline): ENHRY, SYGVKD. The V end was cut by 5 bases, the J end by 0 bases, with 6 bases between. The CDR3 is made up of 13 amino acids. CDR3 in amino acids: CAISWDSTDTQYF. The CDR3 DNA sequence: TGTGCCATCAGTTGGGACAGCACAGATACGCAGTATTTT.

This clonotype was counted ten times or more. The chain is built from TRBV27 and TRBJ1-1; no clear D gene. The CDR3 spans 13 residues. Germline V gene lookup returns CDR1 MNHEY and CDR2 SMNVEV (reference sequence). Trimming took off 1 base at V and 1 base at J, with 4 bases between the two ends. CDR3 sequence: CASSLWKNTEAFF. The CDR3 DNA sequence: TGTGCCAGCAGTTTATGGAAGAACACTGAAGCTTTCTTT.

This clonotype was found many times. V and J are TRBV2 and TRBJ1-1; D remains ambiguous. The CDR3 contains 13 residues. Trimming shortened V by 6 bases and J by 4 bases, and 12 bases separated the two germline ends. In germline, CDR1 is SNHLY, CDR2 FYNNEI. The CDR3 here is CASRRGPSTEAFF. In DNA form, the CDR3 reads TGTGCCAGCAGAAGAGGGCCGAGCACTGAAGCTTTCTTT.

The sample holds many counts of this clonotype. V gene TRBV7-2 combines with J gene TRBJ2-7, with 8 bases matching TRBD2. Trimming at V came to 11 bases and at J to 1 base, leaving 13 bases not matched to a gene. Germline assignment: CDR1 SGHTA and CDR2 FQGNSA. There are 15 residues in the CDR3. The chain's CDR3 is CASSRGLGSSYEQYF. For the CDR3, the DNA is TGTGCCTCTAGTCGGGGACTAGGGTCTTCCTACGAGCAGTACTTC.

Turning to this clonotype: This likely stems from a read error, as it lies one base from a far larger clone. This chain connects TRBV2 to TRBJ2-1, with D possibly being TRBD1 or TRBD2 (5 bases each). The ends were cut back, 8 bases at V and 10 bases at J, with 21 bases in the middle. The CDR3 covers 14 residues. Germline CDR1 SNHLY, CDR2 FYNNEI. The chain's CDR3 is CASVFGTPSYEQFF. In DNA, the CDR3 is TGTGCCAGCGTTTTCGGGACCCCGTCCTACGAGCAGTTCTTC. The full variable domain, with the rest looked up from reference TRBV2 and TRBJ2-1, is EPEVTQTPSHQVTQMGQEVILRCVPISNHLYFYWYRQILGQKVEFLVSFYNNEISEKSEIFDDQFSVERPDGSNFTLKIRSTKLEDSAMYFCASVFGTPSYEQFFGPGTRLTVL.

This clonotype was found a few times. The conserved phenylalanine or tryptophan is not found at the CDR3 terminus, so this likely reflects a read error. V usage is TRBV20-1 and J usage is TRBJ1-1; TRBD1 aligns across 7 bases. The germline gives CDR1 DFQATT, CDR2 SNEGSKA (reference sequence). Trimming took 7 bases from V and 0 from J; bases not matched to a gene: 5. The CDR3 has 13 amino acids. The CDR3 reads CSVTGQMNTEAFL. CDR3 nucleotides: TGCAGTGTGACGGGACAGATGAACACTGAAGCTTTCCTT.

This clonotype came up many times. V gene TRBV7-3 combines with J gene TRBJ2-5, with unresolved D. The CDR3 runs to 13 residues. The germline V and J ends were trimmed by 5 bases and 2 bases, with 9 bases remaining between them. The germline gives CDR1 SGHTA, CDR2 FQGTGA. CDR3: CASSRNGQETQYF. Written as DNA, the CDR3 is TGTGCCAGCAGCAGAAACGGGCAAGAGACCCAGTACTTC.

The chain carries TRBV29-1 and TRBJ1-2; D is uncertain. The CDR3 consists of 12 residues. Germline V gene data show CDR1 as SQVTM and CDR2 as ANQGSEA. V was clipped by 7 bases and J by 0 bases, with 9 bases between them. The CDR3 protein is CSGYTANYGYTF. In DNA, the CDR3 is TGCAGCGGTTATACTGCTAACTATGGCTACACCTTC. Supplemented by reference TRBV29-1 and TRBJ1-2, the full variable domain reads SAVISQKPSRDICQRGTSLTIQCQVDSQVTMMFWYRQQPGQSLTLIATANQGSEATYESGFVIDKFPISRPNLTFSTLTVSNMSPEDSSIYLCSGYTANYGYTFGSGTRLTVV.

At least ten counts were recorded for this clonotype. The chain combines TRBV11-2 with TRBJ1-1, with unresolved D. V was cut by 5 bases and J by 8 bases, with 6 bases left in between. The CDR3 runs to 10 residues. Germline V gene lookup returns CDR1 SGHAT and CDR2 FQNNGV. CDR3 nucleotides: TGTGCCAGCAGCGCCTCGGAAGCTTTCTTT. Encoded protein: CASSASEAFF.

This clonotype was observed at least ten times. V and J are TRBV27 and TRBJ2-1, with D maybe TRBD2 (6 bases). This CDR3 region has 12 residues. V lost 4 bases and J 10 bases, leaving 11 bases between the germline ends. CDR1 and CDR2 from the germline V gene are MNHEY and SMNVEV (reference sequence). CDR3 DNA sequence: TGTGCCAGCAGTTCGCTAGCGTCCGAGCAGTTCTTC. It codes for CASSSLASEQFF.

This clonotype occurred a few times. A much larger clone is a single base away; this may be a read error. The chain joins TRBV4-1 to TRBJ2-1; TRBD2 aligns across 11 bases. CDR1 and CDR2 (germline): MGHRA, YSYEKL. Unmatched junction bases numbered 7, after V lost 7 bases and J lost 8 bases. The length of the CDR3 is 14 residues. The CDR3 spells CASIHTSGRDEQFF. CDR3 in DNA: TGCGCCAGCATCCACACTAGCGGGAGAGATGAGCAGTTCTTC.

This clonotype was recorded many times. This chain links TRBV9 with TRBJ2-7; no definite D call. The CDR3 extends over 14 amino acids. Germline V gene data show CDR1 as SGDLS and CDR2 as YYNGEE. With 2 bases removed from V and 2 bases from J, the gap between germline ends came to 11 bases. CDR3 DNA sequence: TGTGCCAGCAGCGTGAGAGCAGAGACCTACGAGCAGTACTTC. Its translation is CASSVRAETYEQYF.

V gene TRBV11-3 combines with J gene TRBJ2-1, with TRBD2 identical over 8 bases. The length of the CDR3 is 15 residues. Germline-derived CDR1 and CDR2 are SGHNT and YENEEA. Trimming removed 4 bases from V and 8 bases from J; junction bases left unmatched: 10. CDR3 in DNA: TGTGCCAGCAGCTCCGGCGGAGCGGGGGCCGATGAGCAGTTCTTC. Translating it yields CASSSGGAGADEQFF.

In this sample, this clonotype turned up many times. This rearrangement joins TRBV28 to TRBJ1-1, with D possibly being TRBD1 (5 bases). This CDR3 is 14 amino acids long. Per germline, CDR1 MDHEN and CDR2 SYDVKM. Between the trimmed V and J ends, which lost 2 bases and 7 bases, there was a span of 14 bases. The DNA for the CDR3 is TGTGCCAGCAGTTTAAAGACTCGGGGGGATGAAGCTTTCTTT. It is translated as CASSLKTRGDEAFF.

The table lists this clonotype with a few counts. This chain joins TRBV12-3 or TRBV12-4 and TRBJ1-2; TRBD1 is a possible D gene (6 bases). V lost 4 bases and J 3 bases, leaving 15 bases between the germline ends. This CDR3 comprises 15 residues. CDR3 sequence reads: CASSSRQAPDYGYTF. In nucleotides, the CDR3 is TGTGCCAGCAGTTCTAGACAGGCCCCCGACTATGGCTACACCTTC.

Worth noting for this clonotype: Germline and junction disagree at one end, which may indicate a read error. The chain joins TRBV14 to TRBJ1-3, with a tentative D call TRBD1 (5 bases). CDR1 and CDR2 from the germline V gene are SGHDN and FVKESK. The CDR3 has 16 residues. The CDR3 nucleotides read TGTGCCAGCAGCCAAGACAGGGAGCTCTCTAGAAACACCATATATTTT. It yields the protein CASSQDRELSRNTIYF.